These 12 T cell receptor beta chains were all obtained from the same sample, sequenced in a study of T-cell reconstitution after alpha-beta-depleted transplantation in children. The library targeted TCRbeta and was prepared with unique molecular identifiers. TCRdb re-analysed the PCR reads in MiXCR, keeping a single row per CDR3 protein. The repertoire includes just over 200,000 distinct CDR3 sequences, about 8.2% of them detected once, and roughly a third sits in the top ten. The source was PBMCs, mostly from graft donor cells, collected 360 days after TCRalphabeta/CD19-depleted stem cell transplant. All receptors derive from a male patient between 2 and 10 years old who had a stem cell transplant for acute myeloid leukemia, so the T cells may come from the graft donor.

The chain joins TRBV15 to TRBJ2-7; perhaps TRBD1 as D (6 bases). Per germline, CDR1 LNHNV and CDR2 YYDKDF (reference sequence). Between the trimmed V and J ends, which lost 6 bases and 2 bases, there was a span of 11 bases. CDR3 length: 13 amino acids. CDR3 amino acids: CATSGTRAYEQYF. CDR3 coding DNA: TGTGCCACCAGTGGGACACGAGCCTACGAGCAGTACTTC.

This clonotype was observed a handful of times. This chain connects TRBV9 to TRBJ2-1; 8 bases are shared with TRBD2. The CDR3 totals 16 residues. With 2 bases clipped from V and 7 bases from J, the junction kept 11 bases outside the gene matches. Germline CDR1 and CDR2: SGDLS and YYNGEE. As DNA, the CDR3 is TGTGCCAGCAGCGTTGATAGACGGGAGGGCCGAAATGAGCAGTTCTTC. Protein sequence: CASSVDRREGRNEQFF.

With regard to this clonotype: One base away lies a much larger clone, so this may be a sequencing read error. CDR3 protein: CSAKQGAKEKLFF. The DNA of the CDR3 is TGCAGTGCAAAACAGGGGGCTAAGGAAAAACTGTTTTTT. The chain recombines TRBV20-1 with TRBJ1-4, with 9 bases lining up with TRBD1. CDR3 length: 13 residues. The germline V gene has CDR1 DFQATT and CDR2 SNEGSKA (reference sequence).

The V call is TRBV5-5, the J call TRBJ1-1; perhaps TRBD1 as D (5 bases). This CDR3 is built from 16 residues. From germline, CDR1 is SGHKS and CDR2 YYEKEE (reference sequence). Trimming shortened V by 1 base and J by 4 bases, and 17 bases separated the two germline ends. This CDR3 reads CASSLLAGRVSTEAFF. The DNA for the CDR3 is TGTGCCAGCAGCTTGTTGGCAGGGAGGGTTAGCACTGAAGCTTTCTTT.

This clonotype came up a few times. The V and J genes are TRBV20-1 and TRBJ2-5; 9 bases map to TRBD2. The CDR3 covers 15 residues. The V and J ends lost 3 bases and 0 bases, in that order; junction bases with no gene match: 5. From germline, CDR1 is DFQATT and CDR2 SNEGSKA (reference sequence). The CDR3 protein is CSASVAGGYQETQYF. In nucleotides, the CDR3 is TGCAGTGCTAGTGTGGCGGGAGGGTACCAAGAGACCCAGTACTTC.

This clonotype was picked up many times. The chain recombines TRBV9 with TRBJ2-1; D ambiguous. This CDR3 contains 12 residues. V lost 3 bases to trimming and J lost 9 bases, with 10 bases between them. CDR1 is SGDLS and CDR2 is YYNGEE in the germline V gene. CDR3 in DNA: TGTGCCAGCAGCGCCCACGTGGGTGAGCAGTTCTTC. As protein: CASSAHVGEQFF. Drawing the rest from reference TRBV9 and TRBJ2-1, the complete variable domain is DSGVTQTPKHLITATGQRVTLRCSPRSGDLSVYWYQQSLDQGLQFLIQYYNGEERAKGNILERFSAQQFPDLHSELNLSSLELGDSALYFCASSAHVGEQFFGPGTRLTVL.

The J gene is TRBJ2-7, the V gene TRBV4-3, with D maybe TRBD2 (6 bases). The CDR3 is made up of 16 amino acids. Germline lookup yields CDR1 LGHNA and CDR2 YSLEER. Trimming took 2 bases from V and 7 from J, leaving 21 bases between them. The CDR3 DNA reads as TGCGCCAGCAGCCAACTCACGGGGGATCCTCCAGGTGAGCAGTACTTC. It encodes CASSQLTGDPPGEQYF.

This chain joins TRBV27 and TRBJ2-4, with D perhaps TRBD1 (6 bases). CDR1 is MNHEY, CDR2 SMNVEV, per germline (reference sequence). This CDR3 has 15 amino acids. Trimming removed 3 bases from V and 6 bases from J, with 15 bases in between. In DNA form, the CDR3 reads TGTGCCAGCAGTTTGTTGGGGGCCGAGGGAAACATTCAGTACTTC. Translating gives CASSLLGAEGNIQYF.

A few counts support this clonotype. CDR3 nucleotides: TGCAGCGTTGAATCACCAGCCGAAGAGACCCAGTACTTC. This sequence encodes CSVESPAEETQYF. The V gene is TRBV29-1, the J gene TRBJ2-5; no clear D gene. V shed 2 bases and J shed 3 bases, with 10 bases lying between them. The CDR3 consists of 13 residues. Germline CDR1 reads SQVTM; CDR2 reads ANQGSEA.

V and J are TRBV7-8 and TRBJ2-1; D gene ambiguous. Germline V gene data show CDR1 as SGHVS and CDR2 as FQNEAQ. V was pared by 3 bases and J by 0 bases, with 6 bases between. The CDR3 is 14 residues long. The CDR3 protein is CASSFDSSYNEQFF. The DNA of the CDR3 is TGTGCCAGCAGCTTCGACTCCTCCTACAATGAGCAGTTCTTC.

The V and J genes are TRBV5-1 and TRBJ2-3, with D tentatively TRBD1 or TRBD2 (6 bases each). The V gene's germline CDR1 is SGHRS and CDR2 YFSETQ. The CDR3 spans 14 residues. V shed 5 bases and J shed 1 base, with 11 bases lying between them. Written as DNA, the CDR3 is TGCGCCAGCAGATGGGGGGCCGGCACAGATACGCAGTATTTT. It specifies CASRWGAGTDTQYF.

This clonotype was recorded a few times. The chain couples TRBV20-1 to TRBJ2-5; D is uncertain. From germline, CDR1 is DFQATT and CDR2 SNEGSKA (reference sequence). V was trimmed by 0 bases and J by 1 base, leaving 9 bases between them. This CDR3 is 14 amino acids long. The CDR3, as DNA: TGCAGTGCTAGAGATCAAGAGGTCCAAGAGACCCAGTACTTC. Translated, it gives CSARDQEVQETQYF.